This is a list of T cell receptor beta chains from one sample in a study of blood T cell repertoires in COVID-19. Measured with immunoSEQ multiplex PCR; TCRdb has only the in-frame clones, and not every one. The sample holds approximately 110,000 clones, around 85% seen once. The sequenced material came from peripheral blood. These TCRs come from a woman older than 75 with COVID-19, enrolled during active disease. CDR3s include the opening cysteine and the closing phenylalanine or tryptophan. A D gene is named only where the DNA matches it firmly.

J gene | V gene | CDR3 length | D gene | CDR3 protein
TRBJ2-7 | TRBV4-3 | 15 | TRBD1 | CASSPGTGDNYEQYF
TRBJ1-1 | TRBV10-3 | 14 | NA | CAISPGQGPTEAFF
TRBJ1-1 | TRBV19 | 11 | NA | CASRQVFEAFF
TRBJ2-3 | TRBV6-5 | 14 | NA | CASSYSQFTDTQYF
TRBJ1-5 | TRBV7-2 | 13 | NA | CASSFRVSQPQHF
TRBJ1-5 | TRBV6-5 | 13 | TRBD1 | CASYRDRGQPQHF
TRBJ2-2 | TRBV7-9 | 16 | TRBD1 | CASSSGTGVVDGELFF
TRBJ2-1 | TRBV11-2 | 17 | TRBD2 | CASSVQPGGGVYNEQFF
TRBJ1-3 | TRBV18 | 15 | TRBD1 | CASSQGAAAGNTIYF
TRBJ1-1 | TRBV18 | 12 | TRBD1 | CASSHDRDEAFF
TRBJ1-4 | TRBV9 | 15 | NA | CASSVWGETNEKLFF
TRBJ2-3 | TRBV7-2 | 15 | TRBD2 | CASSLGSGRGDAQYF
TRBJ2-3 | TRBV7-9 | 11 | NA | CASSGSDTQYF
TRBJ2-3 | TRBV2 | 17 | TRBD2 | CASSPRGVGRETDTQYF
TRBJ2-1 | TRBV20-1 | 12 | TRBD1 | CSATDRADEQFF
TRBJ2-2 | TRBV7-3 | 17 | TRBD2 | CASSPYGGARNTGELFF
TRBJ2-7 | TRBV28 | 14 | NA | CASSDNRDIVEQYF
TRBJ2-1 | TRBV6-1 | 16 | TRBD1 | CASSEITGTGSLKQFF
TRBJ2-7 | TRBV28 | 14 | NA | CASSDRTASYEQYF
TRBJ2-3 | TRBV9 | 17 | NA | CASSVAGAGVPTDTQYF
TRBJ2-6 | TRBV4-1 | 17 | TRBD1 | CASSQVGQGAGANVLTF
TRBJ2-5 | TRBV7-2 | 17 | NA | CASSLNFAWQGQETQYF
TRBJ2-5 | TRBV7-9 | 15 | NA | CASSEGSGYQETQYF
TRBJ2-7 | TRBV6-5 | 12 | NA | CASSYLTGEQYF
TRBJ2-7 | TRBV10-3 | 12 | TRBD2 | CASGTSSYEQYF
TRBJ1-6 | TRBV5-6 | 16 | NA | CASSLRDTRNNSPLHF
TRBJ2-7 | TRBV7-2 | 15 | TRBD1 | CASSTARGLSYEQYF
TRBJ2-1 | TRBV7-3 | 14 | TRBD2 | CASSPISASGEQFF
TRBJ1-1 | TRBV6-1 | 14 | NA | CASSEIGVSGEAFF
TRBJ2-7 | TRBV5-4 | 13 | TRBD2 | CASSWGTSPEQYF
TRBJ2-1 | TRBV7-7 | 13 | NA | CASSLGQNGEQFF
TRBJ2-5 | TRBV3-1/TRBV3-2 | 16 | TRBD2 | CASSPGLAGTQETQYF
TRBJ2-1 | TRBV4-1 | 16 | NA | CASSPVEASRRNEQFF
TRBJ2-2 | TRBV11-1 | 16 | TRBD2 | CASSLLRGSNTGELFF
TRBJ1-4 | TRBV3-1/TRBV3-2 | 12 | TRBD1 | CASSQTGTGSFF
TRBJ2-2 | TRBV3-1/TRBV3-2 | 14 | NA | CASSQARGPGELFF
TRBJ2-5 | TRBV5-5 | 14 | TRBD2 | CASSLGGSQETQYF
TRBJ1-5 | TRBV19 | 16 | TRBD1 | CASSSFRTGVNQPQHF
TRBJ1-5 | TRBV6-5 | 15 | TRBD1 | CASSWDRGSNQPQHF
TRBJ2-1 | TRBV7-2 | 14 | NA | CASSLHSLRNEQFF
TRBJ2-1 | TRBV6-4 | 15 | NA | CASSEFGSSYNEQFF
TRBJ2-2 | TRBV4-3 | 14 | NA | CASSQGARFGELFF
TRBJ1-4 | TRBV9 | 14 | NA | CASSPGVTNEKLFF
TRBJ2-5 | TRBV19 | 15 | TRBD2 | CASSPLLGGGETQYF
TRBJ2-5 | TRBV3-1/TRBV3-2 | 14 | TRBD1 | CASSLQGGEETQYF
TRBJ2-2 | TRBV18 | 15 | NA | CASSPLDINTGELFF
TRBJ2-1 | TRBV27 | 15 | TRBD2 | CASRISGRTYNEQFF
TRBJ2-2 | TRBV5-1 | 13 | NA | CASALGVTGELFF
TRBJ2-3 | TRBV7-3 | 13 | NA | CASSSGPGGTQYF
TRBJ1-2 | TRBV7-9 | 18 | TRBD1 | CASSGYGTGLPSGYGYTF
TRBJ1-1 | TRBV7-3 | 14 | NA | CASSLRATNTEAFF
TRBJ1-4 | TRBV28 | 15 | TRBD1 | CASSFSGQGGEKLFF
TRBJ2-5 | TRBV21-1 | 16 | NA | CASSSGGCALQETQYF
TRBJ2-7 | TRBV4-3 | 15 | TRBD2 | CASSQIAGGPYEQYF
TRBJ2-1 | TRBV5-4 | 16 | TRBD2 | CASSSSGGRVYNEQFF
TRBJ2-4 | TRBV5-4 | 16 | NA | CASSPGSEPAKNIQYF
TRBJ1-1 | TRBV5-1 | 12 | NA | CASSPEQGRAFF
TRBJ2-7 | TRBV21-1 | 14 | NA | CASRRGLEIYEQYF
TRBJ1-2 | TRBV7-2 | 13 | TRBD1 | CASSLNQGDGYTF